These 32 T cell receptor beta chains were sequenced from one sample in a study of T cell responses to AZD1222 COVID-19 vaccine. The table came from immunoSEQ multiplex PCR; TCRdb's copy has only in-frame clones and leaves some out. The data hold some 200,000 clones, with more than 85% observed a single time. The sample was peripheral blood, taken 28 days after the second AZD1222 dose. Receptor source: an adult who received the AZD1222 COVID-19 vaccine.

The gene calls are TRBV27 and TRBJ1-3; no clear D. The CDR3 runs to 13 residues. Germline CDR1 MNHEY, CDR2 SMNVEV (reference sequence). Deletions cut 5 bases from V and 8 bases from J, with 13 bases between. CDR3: CASSPGSYDTIYF. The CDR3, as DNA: TGTGCCAGCAGTCCCGGGTCCTACGACACCATATATTTT.

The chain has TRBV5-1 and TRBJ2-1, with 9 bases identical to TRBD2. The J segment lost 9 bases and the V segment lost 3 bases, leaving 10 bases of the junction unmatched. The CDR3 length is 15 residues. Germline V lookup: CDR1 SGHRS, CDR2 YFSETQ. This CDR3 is CASSSREGLRGEQFF. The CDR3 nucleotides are TGCGCCAGCAGCTCGCGGGAGGGCCTTAGGGGTGAGCAGTTCTTC.

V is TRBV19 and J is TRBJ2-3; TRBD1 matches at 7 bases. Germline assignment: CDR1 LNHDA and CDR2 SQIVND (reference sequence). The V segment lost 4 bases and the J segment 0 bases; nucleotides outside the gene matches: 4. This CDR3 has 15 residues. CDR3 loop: CASSRGTVSTDTQYF. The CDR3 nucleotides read TGTGCCAGTAGTAGGGGGACAGTCAGCACAGATACGCAGTATTTT.

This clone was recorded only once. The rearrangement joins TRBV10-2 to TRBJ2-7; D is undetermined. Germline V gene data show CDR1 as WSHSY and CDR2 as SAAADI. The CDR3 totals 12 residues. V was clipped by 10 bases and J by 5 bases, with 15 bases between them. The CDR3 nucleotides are TGCGCCACCAGAGAGGAGCCCAACGAGCAGTACTTC. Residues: CATREEPNEQYF.

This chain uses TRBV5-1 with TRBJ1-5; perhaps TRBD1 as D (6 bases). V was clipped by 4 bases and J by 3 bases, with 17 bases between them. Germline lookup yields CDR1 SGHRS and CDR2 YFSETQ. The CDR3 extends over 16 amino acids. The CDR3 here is CASSPEPGQLNQPQHF. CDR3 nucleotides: TGCGCCAGCAGCCCCGAACCCGGACAGCTCAATCAGCCCCAGCATTTT.

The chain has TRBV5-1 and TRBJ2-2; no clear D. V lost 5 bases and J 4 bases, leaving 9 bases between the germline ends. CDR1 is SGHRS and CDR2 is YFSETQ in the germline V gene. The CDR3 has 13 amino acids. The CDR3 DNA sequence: TGCGCCAGCAGAACGGACGGCACCGGGGAGCTGTTTTTT. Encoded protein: CASRTDGTGELFF.

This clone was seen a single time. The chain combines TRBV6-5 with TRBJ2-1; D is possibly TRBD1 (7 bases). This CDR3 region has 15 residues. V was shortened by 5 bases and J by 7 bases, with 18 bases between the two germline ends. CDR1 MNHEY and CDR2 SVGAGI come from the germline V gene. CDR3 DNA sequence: TGTGCCAGCAGTCGCGGGGCAGGGGGAACGAATGAGCAGTTCTTC. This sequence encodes CASSRGAGGTNEQFF.

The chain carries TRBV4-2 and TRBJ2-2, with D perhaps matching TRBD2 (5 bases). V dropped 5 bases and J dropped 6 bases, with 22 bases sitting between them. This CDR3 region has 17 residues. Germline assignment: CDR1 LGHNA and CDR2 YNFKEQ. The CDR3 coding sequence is TGTGCCAGCAGCATACAACCGGGATCAGGCTTTTCCGGGGAGCTGTTTTTT. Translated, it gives CASSIQPGSGFSGELFF.

As DNA, the CDR3 is TGTGCCAGTAGTATCGGGACAGGGGGCGCAGATACGCAGTATTTT. This translates into CASSIGTGGADTQYF. The chain combines TRBV19 with TRBJ2-3; TRBD1 matches at 12 bases. This CDR3 is built from 15 residues. V dropped 3 bases and J dropped 4; count of bases not matched to a gene: 2. Germline-derived CDR1 and CDR2 are LNHDA and SQIVND (reference sequence).

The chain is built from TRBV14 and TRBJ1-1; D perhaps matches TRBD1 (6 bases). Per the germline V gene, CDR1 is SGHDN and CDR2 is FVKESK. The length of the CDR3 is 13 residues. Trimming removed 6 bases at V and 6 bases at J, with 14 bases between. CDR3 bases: TGTGCCAGCAGTTGGGGGGCGGAGGCTGAAGCTTTCTTT. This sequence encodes CASSWGAEAEAFF.

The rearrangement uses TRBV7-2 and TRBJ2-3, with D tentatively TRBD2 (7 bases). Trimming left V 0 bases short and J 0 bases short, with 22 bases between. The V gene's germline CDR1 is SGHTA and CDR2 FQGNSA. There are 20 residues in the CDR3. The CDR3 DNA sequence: TGTGCCAGCAGCTTAGCAGGGTGGGGGGGCTATGTTGCTAGCACAGATACGCAGTATTTT. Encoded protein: CASSLAGWGGYVASTDTQYF.

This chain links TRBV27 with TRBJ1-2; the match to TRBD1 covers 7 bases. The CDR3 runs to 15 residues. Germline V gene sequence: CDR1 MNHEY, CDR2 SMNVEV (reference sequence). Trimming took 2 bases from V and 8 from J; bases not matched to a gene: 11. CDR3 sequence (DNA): TGTGCCAGCAGTTTAAGGGGGACAGCTACCCGGGGCTACACCTTC. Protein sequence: CASSLRGTATRGYTF.

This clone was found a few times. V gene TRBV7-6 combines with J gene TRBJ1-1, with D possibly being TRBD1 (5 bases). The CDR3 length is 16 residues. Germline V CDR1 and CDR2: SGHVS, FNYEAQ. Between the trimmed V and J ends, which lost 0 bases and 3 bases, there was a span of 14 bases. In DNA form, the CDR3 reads TGTGCCAGCAGCTTAGCCCGGACCGGGGGGGACACTGAAGCTTTCTTT. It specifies CASSLARTGGDTEAFF.

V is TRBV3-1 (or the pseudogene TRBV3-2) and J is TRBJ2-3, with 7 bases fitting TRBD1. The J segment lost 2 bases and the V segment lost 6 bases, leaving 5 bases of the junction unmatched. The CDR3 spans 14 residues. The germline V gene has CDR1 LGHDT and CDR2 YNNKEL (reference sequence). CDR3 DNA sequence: TGTGCCAGCAGTCTGACAGGGCTCACAGATACGCAGTATTTT. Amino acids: CASSLTGLTDTQYF.

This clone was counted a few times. This CDR3 reads CASSGGLNTGELFF. In DNA form, the CDR3 reads TGTGCCAGCTCAGGGGGCCTGAACACCGGGGAGCTGTTTTTT. This chain connects TRBV18 to TRBJ2-2; a possible D gene is TRBD1 (6 bases). V was trimmed by 5 bases and J by 1 base, leaving 8 bases between them. This CDR3 is 14 amino acids long. Germline V gene lookup returns CDR1 KGHSH and CDR2 LQKENI.

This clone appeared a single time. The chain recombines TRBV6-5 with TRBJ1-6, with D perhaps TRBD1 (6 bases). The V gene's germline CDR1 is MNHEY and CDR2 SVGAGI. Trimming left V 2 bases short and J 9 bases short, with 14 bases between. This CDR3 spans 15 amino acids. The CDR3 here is CASSYGGAQGSPLHF. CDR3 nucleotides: TGTGCCAGCAGTTACGGGGGGGCCCAAGGTTCACCCCTCCACTTT.

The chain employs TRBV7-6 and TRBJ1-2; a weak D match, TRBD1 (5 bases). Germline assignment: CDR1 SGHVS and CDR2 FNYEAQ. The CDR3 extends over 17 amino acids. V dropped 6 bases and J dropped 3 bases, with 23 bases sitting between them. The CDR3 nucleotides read TGTGCCAGCAGACCTGGACCTGGGACTAGGGCGCACTATGGCTACACCTTC. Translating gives CASRPGPGTRAHYGYTF.

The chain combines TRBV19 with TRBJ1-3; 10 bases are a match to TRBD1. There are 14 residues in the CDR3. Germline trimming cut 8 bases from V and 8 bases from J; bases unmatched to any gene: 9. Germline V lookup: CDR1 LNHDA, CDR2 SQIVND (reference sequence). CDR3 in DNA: TGTGCCAGTGAGACAGGGGGCCTATGGGACACCATATATTTT. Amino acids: CASETGGLWDTIYF.

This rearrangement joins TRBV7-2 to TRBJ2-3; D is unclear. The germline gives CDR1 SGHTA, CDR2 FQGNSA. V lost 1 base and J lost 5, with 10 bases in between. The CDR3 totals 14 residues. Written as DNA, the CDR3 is TGTGCCAGCAGCTTAGGGGCTAGTCGAGATACGCAGTATTTT. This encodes CASSLGASRDTQYF.

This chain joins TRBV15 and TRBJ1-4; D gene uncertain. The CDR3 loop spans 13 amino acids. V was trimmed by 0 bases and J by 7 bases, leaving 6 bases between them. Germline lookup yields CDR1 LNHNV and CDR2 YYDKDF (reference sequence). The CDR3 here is CATSRDRVEKLFF. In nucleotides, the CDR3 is TGTGCCACCAGCAGAGATCGAGTTGAAAAACTGTTTTTT.

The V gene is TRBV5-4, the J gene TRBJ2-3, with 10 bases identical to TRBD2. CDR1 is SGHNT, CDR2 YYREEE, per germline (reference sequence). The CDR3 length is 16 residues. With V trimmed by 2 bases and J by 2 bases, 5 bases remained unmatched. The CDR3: CASSLRLAGSTDTQYF. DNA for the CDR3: TGTGCCAGCAGCTTAAGACTAGCGGGTTCCACAGATACGCAGTATTTT.

The CDR3 DNA reads TGTGCCAGCTCACCGGGACAGGGGCCTCGTGGGTGGTACAATGAGCAGTTCTTC. This sequence encodes CASSPGQGPRGWYNEQFF. This sequence joins TRBV18 and TRBJ2-1; 10 bases are shared with TRBD1. Germline V gene data show CDR1 as KGHSH and CDR2 as LQKENI. V trimming: 3 bases; J trimming: 4 bases; junction bases outside the gene matches: 12. This CDR3 is 18 amino acids long.

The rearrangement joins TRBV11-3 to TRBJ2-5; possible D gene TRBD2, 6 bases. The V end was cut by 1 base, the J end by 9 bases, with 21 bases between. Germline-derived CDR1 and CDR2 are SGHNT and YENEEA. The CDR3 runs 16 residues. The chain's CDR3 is CASSLGGSGRTRAQYF. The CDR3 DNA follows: TGTGCCAGCAGCTTAGGTGGTAGCGGAAGAACTAGGGCCCAGTACTTC.

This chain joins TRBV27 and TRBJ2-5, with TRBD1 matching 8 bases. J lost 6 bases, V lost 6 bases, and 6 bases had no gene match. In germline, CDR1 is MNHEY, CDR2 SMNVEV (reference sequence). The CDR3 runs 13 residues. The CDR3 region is CASRAGQGQTQYF. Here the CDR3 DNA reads TGTGCCAGCAGGGCCGGACAGGGACAGACCCAGTACTTC.

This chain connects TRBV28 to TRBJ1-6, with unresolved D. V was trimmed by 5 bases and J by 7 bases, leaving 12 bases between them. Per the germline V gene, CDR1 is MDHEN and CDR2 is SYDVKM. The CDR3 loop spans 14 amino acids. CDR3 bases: TGTGCCAGCAGTCCGGCTGAGGCCAATTCACCCCTCCACTTT. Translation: CASSPAEANSPLHF.

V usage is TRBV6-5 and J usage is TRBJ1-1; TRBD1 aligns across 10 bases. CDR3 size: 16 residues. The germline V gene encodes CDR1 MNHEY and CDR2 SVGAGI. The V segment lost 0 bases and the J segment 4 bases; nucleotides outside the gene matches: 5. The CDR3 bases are TGTGCCAGCAGTTACTCACGGACAGGGGGAATCACTGAAGCTTTCTTT. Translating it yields CASSYSRTGGITEAFF.

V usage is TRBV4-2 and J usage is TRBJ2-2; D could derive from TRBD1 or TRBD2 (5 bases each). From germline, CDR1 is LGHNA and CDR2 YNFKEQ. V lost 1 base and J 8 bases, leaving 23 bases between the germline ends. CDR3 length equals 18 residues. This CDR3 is CASSQALTQEGRFGELFF. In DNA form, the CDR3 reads TGTGCCAGCAGCCAAGCCCTCACGCAAGAGGGGCGGTTTGGGGAGCTGTTTTTT.

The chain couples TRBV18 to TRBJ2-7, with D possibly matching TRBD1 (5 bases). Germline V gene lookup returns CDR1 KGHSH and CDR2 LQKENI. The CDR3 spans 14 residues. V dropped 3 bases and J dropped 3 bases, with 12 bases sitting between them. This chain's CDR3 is CASSPGRARYEQYF. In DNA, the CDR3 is TGTGCCAGCTCACCCGGCAGGGCCCGCTACGAGCAGTACTTC.

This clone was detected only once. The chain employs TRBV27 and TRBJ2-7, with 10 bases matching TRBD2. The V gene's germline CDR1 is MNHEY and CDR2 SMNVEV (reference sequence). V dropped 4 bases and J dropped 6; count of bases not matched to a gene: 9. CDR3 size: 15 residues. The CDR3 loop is CASSSGLAAFLEQYF. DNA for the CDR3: TGTGCCAGCAGTTCCGGACTAGCGGCTTTTCTCGAGCAGTACTTC.

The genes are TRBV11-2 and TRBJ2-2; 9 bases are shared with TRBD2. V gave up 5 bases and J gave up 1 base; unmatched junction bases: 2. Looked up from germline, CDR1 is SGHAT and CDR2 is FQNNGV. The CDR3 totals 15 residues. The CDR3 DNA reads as TGTGCCAGCAGCCTAGCGGGGAAGAACACCGGGGAGCTGTTTTTT. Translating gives CASSLAGKNTGELFF.

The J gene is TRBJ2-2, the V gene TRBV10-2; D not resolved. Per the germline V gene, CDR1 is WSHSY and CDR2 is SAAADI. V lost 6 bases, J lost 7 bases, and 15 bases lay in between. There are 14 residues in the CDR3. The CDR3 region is CASRTGRDGGELFF. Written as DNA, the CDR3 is TGCGCCAGCAGGACCGGAAGGGATGGCGGGGAGCTGTTTTTT.

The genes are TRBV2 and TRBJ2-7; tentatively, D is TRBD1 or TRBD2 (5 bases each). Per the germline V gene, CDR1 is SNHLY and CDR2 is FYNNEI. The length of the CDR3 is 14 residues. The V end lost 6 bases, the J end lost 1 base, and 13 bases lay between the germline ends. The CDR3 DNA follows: TGTGCCAGCAGAATCGGGACGGCTTCCTACGAGCAGTACTTC. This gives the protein CASRIGTASYEQYF.